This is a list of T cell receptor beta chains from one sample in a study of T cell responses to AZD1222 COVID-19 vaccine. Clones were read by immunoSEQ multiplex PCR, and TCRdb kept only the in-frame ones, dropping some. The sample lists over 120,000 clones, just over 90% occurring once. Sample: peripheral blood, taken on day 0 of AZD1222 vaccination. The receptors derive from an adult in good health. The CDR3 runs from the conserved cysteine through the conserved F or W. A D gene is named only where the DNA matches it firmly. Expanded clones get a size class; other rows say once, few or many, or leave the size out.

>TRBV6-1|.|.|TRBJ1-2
TGTGCCAGCAGTGAAGTTTGGGCTGGACAGCTACTATACTATGGCTACACCTTC
CASSEVWAGQLLYYGYTF
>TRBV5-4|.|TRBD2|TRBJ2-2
TGTGCCAGCAGCCCCTGGGATACTCGCGGGGGGGCTGGCACCGGGGAGCTGTTTTTT
CASSPWDTRGGAGTGELFF
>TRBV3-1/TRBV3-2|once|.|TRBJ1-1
TGTGCCAGCAGCCAAGGGCTCGACGGGACTGAAGCTTTCTTT
CASSQGLDGTEAFF
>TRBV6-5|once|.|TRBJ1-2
TGTGCCAGCAGTTACATATCAGGGGCCTTAAACTATGGCTACACCTTC
CASSYISGALNYGYTF
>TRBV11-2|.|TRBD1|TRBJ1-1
TGTGCCAGCAGTCGCAGGGGGCTTTCTTTTGAAGCTTTCTTT
CASSRRGLSFEAFF
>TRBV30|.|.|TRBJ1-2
TGTGCCTGGAATCGTGGCGCCGGGAGCGGCTACACCTTC
CAWNRGAGSGYTF
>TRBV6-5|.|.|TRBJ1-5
TGTGCCAGCAGTCCCGGAGGGAATCAGCCCCAGCATTTT
CASSPGGNQPQHF
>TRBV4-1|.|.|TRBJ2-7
TGCGCCAGCAGCCAAGAATCCCCATCTGGGTCCTACGAGCAGTACTTC
CASSQESPSGSYEQYF
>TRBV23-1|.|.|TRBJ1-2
TGCGCCAGCGCACCCGAAATACAACCACCACTGGTTTACTACACCTTC
CASAPEIQPPLVYYTF
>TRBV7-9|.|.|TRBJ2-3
TGTGCCAGCACTTCTCGTTCTAACAGGAATACGCAGTATTTT
CASTSRSNRNTQYF
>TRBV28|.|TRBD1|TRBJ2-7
TGTGCCAGCAGCCCCAGGTTTGTCGGGACAGGGGAGTACTTC
CASSPRFVGTGEYF
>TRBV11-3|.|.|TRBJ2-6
TGTGCCAGCAGCGTAGACAGCTCTGGGGCCAACGTCCTGACTTTC
CASSVDSSGANVLTF
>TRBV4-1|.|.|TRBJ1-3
TGCGCCAGCAGCCCCGACAGTGGACGTGGAAACACCATATATTTT
CASSPDSGRGNTIYF
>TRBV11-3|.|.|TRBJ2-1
TGTGCCAGCAGCTCAACGGGGTGGCAGTTCTTC
CASSSTGWQFF
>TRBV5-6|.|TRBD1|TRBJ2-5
TGTGCCAGCAGCAGGAACAGGGGGCGCCAAGAGACCCAGTACTTC
CASSRNRGRQETQYF
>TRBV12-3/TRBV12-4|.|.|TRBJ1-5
TGTGCCAGCAGTCGGGACCCTAATCAGCCCCAGCATTTT
CASSRDPNQPQHF
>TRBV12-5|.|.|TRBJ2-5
TGTGCTAGTGCCACTTATAACCCACAAGAGACCCAGTACTTC
CASATYNPQETQYF
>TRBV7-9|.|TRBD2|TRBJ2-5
TGTGCCAGCAGCTCTAGCGGGGTGGAGACCCAGTACTTC
CASSSSGVETQYF
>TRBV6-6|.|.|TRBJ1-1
TGTGCCAGCAGTTACCAAGGGTGGGGGGGCACTGAAGCTTTCTTT
CASSYQGWGGTEAFF
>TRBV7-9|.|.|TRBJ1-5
TGTGCCAGCAGCTGGGCCGGGGAGGGGAATCAGCCCCAGCATTTT
CASSWAGEGNQPQHF
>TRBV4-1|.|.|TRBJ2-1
TGCGCCAGCAGATTGGCGGGACTTATCTTCGATGAGCAGTTCTTC
CASRLAGLIFDEQFF
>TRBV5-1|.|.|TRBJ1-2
TGCGCCAGCAGCTTGAAGGGCAGCCCCGGAGATTATGGCTACACCTTC
CASSLKGSPGDYGYTF
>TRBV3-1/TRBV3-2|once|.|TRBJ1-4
TGTGCCAGCAGCCCCCACCAGCTTGGCGGGCAAGAAAAACTGTTTTTT
CASSPHQLGGQEKLFF
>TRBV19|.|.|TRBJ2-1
TGTGCCAGTAGTAGGGTGGGGGGGCGAGCCTACAATGAGCAGTTCTTC
CASSRVGGRAYNEQFF
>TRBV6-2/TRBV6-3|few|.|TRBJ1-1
TGTGCCAGCAGTTACCTCGGAAAGGGTGTAGCTTTCTTT
CASSYLGKGVAFF
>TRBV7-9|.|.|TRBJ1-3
TGTGCCAGCAGCGACTGGGCCCGTACGGTTTCTTCTGGAAACACCATATATTTT
CASSDWARTVSSGNTIYF
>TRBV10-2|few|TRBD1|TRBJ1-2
TGCGCCAGCGGACAGGGTTTATCTGGTGGCTACACCTTC
CASGQGLSGGYTF
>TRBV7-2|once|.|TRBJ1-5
TGTGCCAGCAGCCCCTCGGGCGGGAATCAGCCCCAGCATTTT
CASSPSGGNQPQHF
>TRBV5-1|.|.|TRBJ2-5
TGCGCCAGCAGCTCTGAGGACTACCGCCAAGAGACCCAGTACTTC
CASSSEDYRQETQYF
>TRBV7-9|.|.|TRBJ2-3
TGTGCCAGCAGCCGGGGCGGTGCCACAGATACGCAGTATTTT
CASSRGGATDTQYF
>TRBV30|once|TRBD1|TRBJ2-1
TGTGCCTGGAGTGTACGGACAGGCCGCTCCTACAATGAGCAGTTCTTC
CAWSVRTGRSYNEQFF
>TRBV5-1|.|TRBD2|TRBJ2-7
TGCGCCAGCAGCTGGGGGGGATCCCCCTACGAGCAGTACTTC
CASSWGGSPYEQYF
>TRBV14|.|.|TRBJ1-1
TGTGCCAGCAGCCAAGGAGTGCGGGGGACTGAAGCTTTCTTT
CASSQGVRGTEAFF
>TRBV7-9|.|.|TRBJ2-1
TGTGCCAGCAGCTTGGCCCCGTCCAATGAGCAGTTCTTC
CASSLAPSNEQFF
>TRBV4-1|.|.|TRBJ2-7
TGCGCCAGCAGCCAAGTCCCAGGGTATGGCGAGCAGTACTTC
CASSQVPGYGEQYF
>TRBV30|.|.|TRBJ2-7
TGTGCCTGGAGTGTACATATGGGCCGGGAGCAGTACTTC
CAWSVHMGREQYF
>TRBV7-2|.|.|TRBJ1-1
TGTGCCAGCAGCTTAGTTGGACCACCTGAAGCTTTCTTT
CASSLVGPPEAFF
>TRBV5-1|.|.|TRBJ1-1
TGCGCCAGCAGCTTGGATCAGGGAATGAACACTGAAGCTTTCTTT
CASSLDQGMNTEAFF
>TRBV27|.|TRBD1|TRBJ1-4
TGTGCCAGCAGTCCTCAGGGGGCGCGGGGAAAACTGTTTTTT
CASSPQGARGKLFF
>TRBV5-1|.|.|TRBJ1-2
TGCGCCAGCAAGGCAGCCTCAACTAACTATGGCTACACCTTC
CASKAASTNYGYTF
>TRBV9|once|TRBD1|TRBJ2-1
TGTGCCAGCAGCGTAGGGAGACAGGGCGGCGAGCAGTTCTTC
CASSVGRQGGEQFF